This entry lists 24 T cell receptor beta chains sequenced from one sample in a study of blood T cell repertoires in COVID-19. Profiled with immunoSEQ multiplex PCR; TCRdb holds only in-frame clones, not every one. The sample holds some 150,000 clones; approximately 87% are singletons and the top ten take 4.4%. Sequencing used PBMCs or T cells enriched from blood (not recorded which). Source of these receptors: a woman in her forties or fifties who had recovered from COVID-19.

The chain is built from TRBV7-2 and TRBJ2-1; possible D gene TRBD1, 7 bases. Germline V lookup: CDR1 SGHTA, CDR2 FQGNSA. This CDR3 spans 14 amino acids. V lost 8 bases, J lost 9 bases, and 20 bases lay in between. The CDR3: CASAGGGVFTEQFF. The CDR3 nucleotides are TGTGCCAGCGCCGGAGGGGGCGTCTTCACTGAGCAGTTCTTC.

The chain combines TRBV24-1 with TRBJ2-1, with 9 bases that match TRBD2. CDR1 and CDR2 (germline): KGHDR, SFDVKD. V gave up 5 bases and J gave up 8 bases; unmatched junction bases: 6. This CDR3 contains 14 residues. The CDR3 spells CATSVSGGVDEQFF. The CDR3 nucleotides are TGTGCCACCAGTGTTAGCGGGGGAGTAGATGAGCAGTTCTTC.

The rearrangement links TRBV6-5 to TRBJ2-7; 7 positions agree with TRBD1. The V segment lost 6 bases and the J segment 3 bases; nucleotides outside the gene matches: 8. CDR1 and CDR2 (germline): MNHEY, SVGAGI. CDR3 length equals 14 residues. The CDR3 is CASRQDRIDYEQYV. CDR3 nucleotide sequence: TGTGCCAGCAGACAGGACAGGATTGACTACGAGCAGTACGTC.

This clone occurred a few times. This chain uses TRBV5-6 with TRBJ2-1, with a weak D call TRBD1 (5 bases). Germline V gives CDR1 SGHDT, CDR2 YYEEEE. The length of the CDR3 is 11 residues. Between the trimmed V and J ends, which lost 5 bases and 5 bases, there was a span of 5 bases. CDR3 nucleotides: TGTGCCAGCAGAGGGGACAATGAGCAGTTCTTC. Translated, it gives CASRGDNEQFF.

The chain couples TRBV7-8 to TRBJ2-1; 11 positions agree with TRBD2. Trimming took 8 bases from V and 7 from J; bases not matched to a gene: 10. The CDR3 is made up of 15 amino acids. Germline CDR1 reads SGHVS; CDR2 reads FQNEAQ. CDR3 coding DNA: TGTGCCAGCGCTGCCAGACTAGCGGGATCTAATGAGCAGTTCTTC. It yields the protein CASAARLAGSNEQFF.

V and J are TRBV5-8 and TRBJ1-5, with 8 bases identical to TRBD1. There are 14 residues in the CDR3. The V and J ends lost 4 bases and 11 bases, in that order; junction bases with no gene match: 11. CDR1 is SGHTS and CDR2 is YDEGEE in the germline V gene. CDR3 DNA: TGTGCCAGCAGCCTTACAGGGGGACTAAGGGCCCAGCATTTT. As protein: CASSLTGGLRAQHF.

This clone was detected only once. CDR3 residues: CASSRTGTGISVGEKLFF. CDR3 DNA sequence: TGTGCCAGCAGCCGAACCGGGACAGGGATTTCAGTAGGTGAAAAACTGTTTTTT. The rearrangement joins TRBV4-2 to TRBJ1-4; 9 nucleotides align to TRBD1. The CDR3 is 18 amino acids. The germline CDR1 and CDR2 sequences are LGHNA and YNFKEQ. J gave up 7 bases and V 4 bases, and 16 bases lay outside the gene matches.

The chain recombines TRBV19 with TRBJ2-2; D remains unclear. The germline V gene encodes CDR1 LNHDA and CDR2 SQIVND (reference sequence). The CDR3 runs to 13 residues. With 5 bases removed from V and 7 bases from J, the gap between germline ends came to 11 bases. The CDR3 nucleotides read TGTGCCAGTAGTCAGCAGGTTGTCGGGGAGCTGTTTTTT. Residues: CASSQQVVGELFF.

The V call is TRBV18, the J call TRBJ1-1; TRBD1 is a possible D gene (5 bases). This CDR3 region has 18 residues. Per germline, CDR1 KGHSH and CDR2 LQKENI. The V end lost 4 bases, the J end lost 0 bases, and 21 bases lay between the germline ends. The CDR3 sequence: CASSRSAPVAGVNTEAFF. CDR3 coding DNA: TGTGCCAGCTCACGGTCCGCTCCCGTAGCGGGGGTGAACACTGAAGCTTTCTTT.

The chain joins TRBV7-2 to TRBJ1-3; a weak D match, TRBD1 (5 bases). The CDR3 contains 14 residues. With 6 bases removed from V and 4 bases from J, the gap between germline ends came to 13 bases. Looked up from germline, CDR1 is SGHTA and CDR2 is FQGNSA. The CDR3: CASSSTGTGNTIYF. CDR3 in DNA: TGTGCCAGCAGTTCTACAGGTACCGGAAACACCATATATTTT.

The chain employs TRBV4-1 and TRBJ2-1; TRBD1 matches 8 bases. The CDR3 totals 16 residues. Germline CDR1 MGHRA, CDR2 YSYEKL. V dropped 6 bases and J dropped 0; count of bases not matched to a gene: 7. The CDR3 DNA reads TGCGCCAGCAGACCGGGACAGGCGCGCTCCTACAATGAGCAGTTCTTC. It specifies CASRPGQARSYNEQFF.

The chain carries TRBV4-3 and TRBJ2-5, with 7 nucleotides matching TRBD2. The junction had 13 bases not matched to a gene; V was cut back by 4 bases and J by 5 bases. The CDR3 sequence is 16 residues long. Germline CDR1 LGHNA, CDR2 YSLEER. CDR3 nucleotide sequence: TGCGCCAGCAGCCGCCAGTGGGAAGAGGGAGGGGAGACCCAGTACTTC. It translates to CASSRQWEEGGETQYF.

The rearrangement links TRBV5-1 to TRBJ1-3; no clear D gene. Germline values: CDR1 SGHRS, CDR2 YFSETQ. The germline V and J ends were trimmed by 0 bases and 3 bases, with 7 bases remaining between them. The CDR3 runs 14 residues. This CDR3 is CASSLGANGNTIYF. The CDR3 DNA follows: TGCGCCAGCAGCTTGGGGGCAAATGGAAACACCATATATTTT. Full variable domain (missing parts from reference TRBV5-1 and TRBJ1-3): KAGVTQTPRYLIKTRGQQVTLSCSPISGHRSVSWYQQTPGQGLQFLFEYFSETQRNKGNFPGRFSGRQFSNSRSEMNVSTLELGDSALYLCASSLGANGNTIYFGEGSWLTVV.

This CDR3 is CASSVLANYGYTF. In DNA, the CDR3 is TGTGCCAGCAGTGTACTAGCTAACTATGGCTACACCTTC. The rearrangement joins TRBV12-3 or TRBV12-4 to TRBJ1-2; D unclear. The CDR3 is 13 residues long. V was shortened by 5 bases and J by 0 bases, with 7 bases between the two germline ends.

This chain uses TRBV4-3 with TRBJ1-2; D possibly corresponds to TRBD1 (5 bases). This CDR3 is built from 15 residues. V dropped 4 bases and J dropped 5 bases, with 17 bases sitting between them. Germline CDR1 and CDR2: LGHNA and YSLEER. For the CDR3, the DNA is TGCGCCAGCAGCCCTACGTCTGACAGTTATTATGGCTACACCTTC. Translating it yields CASSPTSDSYYGYTF.

The V call is TRBV9, the J call TRBJ1-4, with unresolved D. The CDR3 loop spans 13 amino acids. Trimming removed 5 bases from V and 6 bases from J, with 11 bases in between. CDR1 is SGDLS, CDR2 YYNGEE, per germline. The CDR3 spells CASSRQRDEKLFF. The CDR3 DNA follows: TGTGCCAGCAGTCGTCAGCGAGATGAAAAACTGTTTTTT.

This clone has just one count. This specimen includes other DNA sequences encoding the same CDR3. The chain joins TRBV6-5 to TRBJ1-3; D is unresolved. The V and J ends lost 0 bases and 0 bases respectively, with 3 bases between them. The germline V gene encodes CDR1 MNHEY and CDR2 SVGAGI. This CDR3 is built from 14 residues. The CDR3 region has the DNA TGTGCCAGCAGTTACTCTCACTCTGGAAACACCATATATTTT. Amino acid sequence: CASSYSHSGNTIYF.

The genes are TRBV9 and TRBJ2-1; D not certain. V was clipped by 6 bases and J by 1 base, with 11 bases between them. Germline CDR1 reads SGDLS; CDR2 reads YYNGEE. The CDR3 runs 14 residues. CDR3 in DNA: TGTGCCAGCAACCCCCTCGGGTCCTACAATGAGCAGTTCTTC. This encodes CASNPLGSYNEQFF.

The chain couples TRBV30 to TRBJ1-5, with a tentative D call TRBD1 (6 bases). Germline V CDR1 and CDR2: GTSNPN, SVGIG (reference sequence). Trimming cost V 3 bases and J 8 bases, with 20 bases left between them. The CDR3 has 15 amino acids. CDR3 residues: CAWSLGGGYLKPQHF. The CDR3 DNA sequence: TGTGCCTGGAGCCTAGGGGGGGGTTATCTAAAGCCCCAGCATTTT.

This chain joins TRBV5-8 and TRBJ1-5; 9 bases agree with TRBD1. Trimming cost V 3 bases and J 9 bases; bases outside gene matches: 7. Germline V gene lookup returns CDR1 SGHTS and CDR2 YDEGEE. This CDR3 region has 14 residues. In DNA, the CDR3 is TGTGCCAGCAGCTGGACAGGGGACGGGAGGCCCCAGCATTTT. This encodes CASSWTGDGRPQHF. Looking up the rest from reference TRBV5-8 and TRBJ1-5 gives the full variable domain: EAGVTQSPTHLIKTRGQQATLRCSPISGHTSVYWYQQALGLGLQFLLWYDEGEERNRGNFPPRFSGRQFPNYSSELNVNALELEDSALYLCASSWTGDGRPQHFGDGTRLSIL.

The chain couples TRBV6-5 to TRBJ1-1; D call uncertain. V was clipped by 4 bases and J by 1 base, with 10 bases between them. This CDR3 is built from 14 residues. Germline V gene lookup returns CDR1 MNHEY and CDR2 SVGAGI. CDR3 residues: CASSSQLWNTEAFF. CDR3 in DNA: TGTGCCAGCAGTTCCCAATTGTGGAACACTGAAGCTTTCTTT.

The gene calls are TRBV5-4 and TRBJ1-6; D may be TRBD1 (6 bases). Between the trimmed V and J ends, which lost 4 bases and 10 bases, there was a span of 15 bases. This CDR3 spans 14 amino acids. The V gene's germline CDR1 is SGHNT and CDR2 YYREEE (reference sequence). CDR3 loop: CASSPEQGSSPLHF. The CDR3 DNA sequence: TGTGCCAGCAGCCCCGAACAGGGTAGCTCACCCCTCCACTTT.

Only a few counts were recorded for this clone. The chain employs TRBV19 and TRBJ1-1, with D uncertain. This CDR3 region has 13 residues. CDR1 is LNHDA, CDR2 SQIVND, per germline (reference sequence). Between the trimmed V and J ends, which lost 3 bases and 1 base, there was a span of 6 bases. CDR3 in amino acids: CASSMGRNTEAFF. The DNA of the CDR3 is TGTGCCAGTAGTATGGGCAGGAACACTGAAGCTTTCTTT.

This chain uses TRBV11-2 with TRBJ2-1; tentative D call: TRBD2 (5 bases). V was cut by 0 bases and J by 9 bases, with 15 bases left in between. Germline CDR1 reads SGHAT; CDR2 reads FQNNGV. The CDR3 is 15 residues long. The DNA for the CDR3 is TGTGCCAGCAGCTTAGATCCCCTCGCTAGCTTTGAGCAGTTCTTC. It codes for CASSLDPLASFEQFF.